Shown below are 31 T cell receptor beta chains from a single sample sequenced in a study of blood T cell repertoires in COVID-19. TCRdb's copy holds only in-frame clones and misses some; the assay was immunoSEQ multiplex PCR. This repertoire shows approximately 150,000 clones, roughly nine tenths found once; its top ten account for approximately 4.1%. Sequencing was carried out using peripheral blood. The receptors shown here come from a woman aged 60-75 years with active or convalescent COVID-19.

The V and J genes are TRBV19 and TRBJ2-3; 11 bases agree with TRBD2. Losses at the gene ends were 5 bases for V and 5 bases for J; bases not matched to a gene: 6. CDR3 length equals 15 residues. Germline loops: CDR1 LNHDA, CDR2 SQIVND (reference sequence). The CDR3 loop reads CASSELAGVVDTQYF. Here the CDR3 DNA reads TGTGCCAGTAGTGAACTAGCGGGGGTAGTAGATACGCAGTATTTT. The variable domain in full, completed from reference TRBV19 and TRBJ2-3, reads DGGITQSPKYLFRKEGQNVTLSCEQNLNHDAMYWYRQDPGQGLRLIYYSQIVNDFQKGDIAEGYSVSREKKESFPLTVTSAQKNPTAFYLCASSELAGVVDTQYFGPGTRLTVL.

The rearrangement uses TRBV6-5 and TRBJ2-7; 12 nucleotides align to TRBD1. The CDR3 is made up of 14 amino acids. V shed 5 bases and J 11 bases; nucleotides not matched to a gene: 10. Germline-derived CDR1 and CDR2 are MNHEY and SVGAGI. The CDR3 loop reads CASSPAGTGGREYF. The CDR3 coding sequence is TGTGCCAGCAGTCCTGCCGGGACAGGGGGCAGGGAGTACTTC.

The rearrangement joins TRBV4-1 to TRBJ1-3; 8 bases fit TRBD1. There are 17 residues in the CDR3. The germline V gene encodes CDR1 MGHRA and CDR2 YSYEKL. The J segment lost 0 bases and the V segment lost 2 bases, leaving 6 bases of the junction unmatched. The CDR3 coding sequence is TGCGCCAGCAGCCAACCCGCTACAGGGGGCTCTGGAAACACCATATATTTT. It codes for CASSQPATGGSGNTIYF.

As for this clone: This sample also contains other DNA sequences that code for the same CDR3. This chain uses TRBV7-2 with TRBJ2-1; 9 nucleotides align to TRBD2. CDR3 length: 15 residues. Per germline, CDR1 SGHTA and CDR2 FQGNSA. V dropped 1 base and J dropped 6; count of bases not matched to a gene: 4. The CDR3 spells CASSLGSGGGNEQFF. DNA of the CDR3: TGTGCCAGCAGCTTAGGTAGCGGGGGCGGCAATGAGCAGTTCTTC.

V is TRBV9 and J is TRBJ1-3, with 7 bases lining up with TRBD1. Germline lookup yields CDR1 SGDLS and CDR2 YYNGEE. The length of the CDR3 is 14 residues. After removal of 4 bases from V and 4 bases from J, the junction contained 5 bases not matched to a gene. CDR3: CASSLTGDGNTIYF. The CDR3, as DNA: TGTGCCAGCAGCCTTACAGGGGACGGAAACACCATATATTTT.

V and J are TRBV6-1 and TRBJ1-5, with D maybe TRBD1 (5 bases). Trimming left V 3 bases short and J 3 bases short, with 9 bases between. Germline V gene data show CDR1 as MNHNS and CDR2 as SASEGT. This CDR3 contains 14 residues. The CDR3 region is CASSDRVDNQPQHF. The CDR3 coding sequence is TGTGCCAGCAGTGACAGGGTGGACAATCAGCCCCAGCATTTT.

The rearrangement links TRBV11-2 to TRBJ2-4; D remains unclear. Trimming shortened V by 4 bases and J by 2 bases, and 6 bases separated the two germline ends. Germline values: CDR1 SGHAT, CDR2 FQNNGV. The CDR3 is made up of 13 amino acids. The CDR3 reads CASSYGTKNIQYF. Written as DNA, the CDR3 is TGTGCCAGCAGCTACGGTACCAAAAACATTCAGTACTTC.

The chain has TRBV9 and TRBJ1-6; perhaps TRBD1 as D (5 bases). V was clipped by 0 bases and J by 9 bases, with 10 bases between them. CDR3 length: 14 amino acids. Germline loops: CDR1 SGDLS, CDR2 YYNGEE. CDR3 DNA: TGTGCCAGCAGCGTAGAATTTAGGGGTTCACCCCTCCACTTT. It specifies CASSVEFRGSPLHF.

In its sample, this clone was seen once. This chain uses TRBV4-1 with TRBJ2-1; TRBD2 might be the D (7 bases). The V and J ends lost 8 bases and 3 bases respectively, with 14 bases between them. Germline V gene lookup returns CDR1 MGHRA and CDR2 YSYEKL. This CDR3 comprises 14 residues. The CDR3: CASEGGDLYNEQFF. In DNA form, the CDR3 reads TGCGCCAGCGAAGGGGGGGACCTCTACAATGAGCAGTTCTTC.

The chain is built from TRBV19 and TRBJ1-3; D possibly corresponds to TRBD1 (5 bases). V gave up 3 bases and J gave up 8 bases, with 11 bases separating them. Germline V gene data show CDR1 as LNHDA and CDR2 as SQIVND (reference sequence). The CDR3 runs to 13 residues. As DNA, the CDR3 is TGTGCCAGTAGTATCGGGGGTCACGACACCATATATTTT. Amino acid sequence: CASSIGGHDTIYF.

The chain recombines TRBV19 with TRBJ2-7; 9 bases align to TRBD1. Germline V gene data show CDR1 as LNHDA and CDR2 as SQIVND (reference sequence). J gave up 3 bases and V 5 bases, and 5 bases lay outside the gene matches. CDR3 length equals 14 residues. The CDR3 sequence is CASSLDRGDYEQYF. CDR3 in DNA: TGTGCCAGTAGTTTGGACAGGGGAGACTACGAGCAGTACTTC.

V is TRBV30 and J is TRBJ2-3, with D perhaps TRBD1 (6 bases). The V gene lost 7 bases and the J gene lost 0 bases, with 14 bases spanning the gap. Germline-derived CDR1 and CDR2 are GTSNPN and SVGIG (reference sequence). The CDR3 sequence is 14 residues long. CDR3 protein: CAYIGQKSTDTQYF. The CDR3 DNA follows: TGTGCCTACATTGGACAGAAAAGCACAGATACGCAGTATTTT.

The J gene is TRBJ1-1, the V gene TRBV9, with D uncertain. The CDR3 runs to 13 residues. CDR1 is SGDLS, CDR2 YYNGEE, per germline. V gave up 3 bases and J gave up 6 bases, with 12 bases separating them. In DNA form, the CDR3 reads TGTGCCAGCAGCGGGGCCGGAGCGGCTGAAGCTTTCTTT. It codes for CASSGAGAAEAFF. The complete variable domain, with remaining parts taken from reference TRBV9 and TRBJ1-1, reads DSGVTQTPKHLITATGQRVTLRCSPRSGDLSVYWYQQSLDQGLQFLIQYYNGEERAKGNILERFSAQQFPDLHSELNLSSLELGDSALYFCASSGAGAAEAFFGQGTRLTVV.

This chain links TRBV4-3 with TRBJ1-2; 8 nucleotides line up with TRBD1. V lost 1 base, J lost 4 bases, and 5 bases stayed unmatched. CDR3 length equals 15 residues. CDR1 is LGHNA, CDR2 YSLEER, per germline. CDR3 coding DNA: TGCGCCAGCAGCCAAGGACAGGGGTTCGGCTATGGCTACACCTTC. Translation gives CASSQGQGFGYGYTF.

The chain joins TRBV7-9 to TRBJ1-4, with D maybe TRBD1 (5 bases). This CDR3 contains 14 residues. The germline gives CDR1 SEHNR, CDR2 FQNEAQ (reference sequence). Trimming removed 10 bases at V and 6 bases at J, with 18 bases between. This CDR3 reads CANTGAGLDEKLFF. The CDR3 DNA is TGTGCCAACACCGGGGCAGGGCTAGATGAAAAACTGTTTTTT.

The genes are TRBV27 and TRBJ2-3; 9 nucleotides align to TRBD2. Germline V CDR1 and CDR2: MNHEY, SMNVEV (reference sequence). The CDR3 loop spans 17 amino acids. V dropped 5 bases and J dropped 3; count of bases not matched to a gene: 12. The CDR3 protein is CASSRRLAVKGTDTQYF. The CDR3 DNA follows: TGTGCCAGCAGTCGGCGACTAGCGGTAAAGGGTACAGATACGCAGTATTTT.

The genes are TRBV2 and TRBJ1-4; D is uncertain. V shed 2 bases and J shed 8 bases, with 6 bases lying between them. Looked up from germline, CDR1 is SNHLY and CDR2 is FYNNEI. The length of the CDR3 is 12 residues. The DNA for the CDR3 is TGTGCCAGCAGTGAAACGAGAGAAAAACTGTTTTTT. This translates into CASSETREKLFF.

As concerns this clone: Other DNA sequences from this sample encode an identical CDR3 as well. The gene calls are TRBV11-2 and TRBJ1-2; possibly TRBD1 for D (6 bases). There are 15 residues in the CDR3. Trimming stripped 0 bases from V and 2 bases from J, with 10 bases between. CDR1 SGHAT and CDR2 FQNNGV come from the germline V gene. The CDR3 DNA reads as TGTGCCAGCAGCTTAGAGGGGCAGGGGAACTATGGCTACACCTTC. The encoded protein is CASSLEGQGNYGYTF.

This chain links TRBV7-3 with TRBJ1-5; D is ambiguous. The V and J ends lost 6 bases and 1 base respectively, with 16 bases between them. The germline V gene has CDR1 SGHTA and CDR2 FQGTGA. The length of the CDR3 is 16 residues. CDR3 sequence (DNA): TGTGCCAGCAGGGTCCCGCGGGATCGGAGCAATCAGCCCCAGCATTTT. Protein: CASRVPRDRSNQPQHF.

This clone was counted a single time. This chain links TRBV10-3 with TRBJ2-2, with D perhaps TRBD2 (7 bases). This CDR3 contains 19 residues. V was clipped by 2 bases and J by 5 bases, with 24 bases between them. Germline CDR1 and CDR2: ENHRY and SYGVKD. Here the CDR3 DNA reads TGTGCCATCAGTGAGGAGGAGGGGGGGCGGGGGACCGGAACCGGGGAGCTGTTTTTT. This encodes CAISEEEGGRGTGTGELFF.

V and J are TRBV9 and TRBJ1-1; 7 nucleotides line up with TRBD1. V lost 3 bases to trimming and J lost 1 base; unmatched junction nucleotides: 3. Germline assignment: CDR1 SGDLS and CDR2 YYNGEE. The CDR3 contains 14 residues. CDR3 in amino acids: CASSARTGNTEAFF. The CDR3 bases are TGTGCCAGCAGCGCCCGGACAGGGAACACTGAAGCTTTCTTT.

The chain recombines TRBV7-2 with TRBJ1-2; D is unclear. V lost 6 bases, J lost 5 bases, and 19 bases lay in between. Germline V CDR1 and CDR2: SGHTA, FQGNSA. The CDR3 is 15 residues long. In DNA, the CDR3 is TGTGCCAGCAGTCTCGGAGATTGGCAAGCTTATGGCTACACCTTC. Its protein product is CASSLGDWQAYGYTF.

J is TRBJ1-6 and V is TRBV11-2; D is uncertain. Germline lookup yields CDR1 SGHAT and CDR2 FQNNGV. The CDR3 runs to 14 residues. Trimming removed 6 bases at V and 5 bases at J, with 11 bases between. The chain's CDR3 is CASRRFGDNSPLHF. CDR3 bases: TGTGCCAGCAGACGCTTCGGGGATAATTCACCCCTCCACTTT.

The rearrangement uses TRBV7-2 and TRBJ2-1, with D possibly matching TRBD2 (6 bases). V gave up 5 bases and J gave up 13 bases, with 18 bases separating them. Germline CDR1 SGHTA, CDR2 FQGNSA. This CDR3 contains 13 residues. DNA for the CDR3: TGTGCCAGCAGCCAAGAACGATGGGGGGAACAGTTCTTC. Protein product: CASSQERWGEQFF.

The chain is built from TRBV4-1 and TRBJ1-5; D gene uncertain. There are 16 residues in the CDR3. Deletions cut 0 bases from V and 5 bases from J, with 14 bases between. CDR1 is MGHRA, CDR2 YSYEKL, per germline. CDR3 in amino acids: CASSQEAGSVDQPQHF. CDR3 nucleotide sequence: TGCGCCAGCAGCCAAGAGGCAGGATCAGTCGATCAGCCCCAGCATTTT.

In DNA form, the CDR3 reads TGTGCCAGCAGCCAAGGAAGTGCCAGGGGAAACACCATATATTTT. As protein: CASSQGSARGNTIYF. The chain links TRBV3-1 (or the pseudogene TRBV3-2) to TRBJ1-3; D unclear. CDR1 is LGHDT, CDR2 YNNKEL, per germline (reference sequence). Trimming stripped 1 base from V and 4 bases from J, with 11 bases between. This CDR3 has 15 amino acids.

The chain uses TRBV11-2 and TRBJ1-1, with D tentatively TRBD1 (5 bases). The CDR3 covers 12 residues. Trimming removed 1 base from V and 7 bases from J, with 7 bases in between. Germline V gene lookup returns CDR1 SGHAT and CDR2 FQNNGV. CDR3 in DNA: TGTGCCAGCAGCTTAGCGGGGGATGAAGCTTTCTTT. It specifies CASSLAGDEAFF.

The chain joins TRBV11-2 to TRBJ2-3; no reliable D call. Germline loops: CDR1 SGHAT, CDR2 FQNNGV. The V gene lost 5 bases and the J gene lost 1 base, with 13 bases spanning the gap. CDR3 length: 15 residues. The CDR3 protein is CASSQTTVRTDTQYF. The CDR3 DNA reads as TGTGCCAGCAGCCAGACAACTGTCCGCACAGATACGCAGTATTTT.

This clone was detected once. The V call is TRBV5-1, the J call TRBJ1-6; D gene unclear. Germline V gene sequence: CDR1 SGHRS, CDR2 YFSETQ. The V end lost 7 bases, the J end lost 10 bases, and 15 bases lay between the germline ends. The CDR3 is 13 amino acids. DNA for the CDR3: TGCGCCAGCGCCTATAATAGCGGCTCACCCCTCCACTTT. Protein: CASAYNSGSPLHF.

This clone was seen a few times. The V gene is TRBV10-3, the J gene TRBJ2-1; 10 nucleotides match TRBD1. The germline V gene has CDR1 ENHRY and CDR2 SYGVKD. This CDR3 spans 13 amino acids. V lost 10 bases to trimming and J lost 6 bases; unmatched junction nucleotides: 6. The CDR3 reads CASTGQGINEQFF. CDR3 sequence (DNA): TGTGCCAGCACGGGACAGGGGATCAATGAGCAGTTCTTC.

Concerning this clone itself: This may arise from a read error, as a much more abundant clone is one base away. V gene TRBV5-6 combines with J gene TRBJ1-1; D might be TRBD1 (5 bases). V was trimmed by 3 bases and J by 1 base, leaving 7 bases between them. The CDR3 runs 13 residues. Germline CDR1 reads SGHDT; CDR2 reads YYEEEE. CDR3 amino acids: CASSWTSNTEAFF. The CDR3 DNA reads as TGTGCCAGCAGCTGGACATCGAACACTGAAGCTTTCTTT.